This T cell receptor (beta chain) was found in a study of human T cells and chemical hapten exposure. Looking at the study overall: The scalp of each patient received a weekly diphenylcyclopropenone dose for the full roughly 23-week study.

Time point noted: pre-sensitization, week 0. Indicated treatment: therapeutic diphenylcyclopropenone sensitization with weekly scalp DPC. This clonotype has a count of ten or more. Its matching antigen is unknown. MiXCR, applied by TCRdb to the RACE reads, yields one record per CDR3 protein. Among approximately 320,000 distinct CDR3 sequences listed, approximately 5.8% were seen once. The CDR3 length is 14 residues. J was trimmed by 6 bases and V by 6 bases; bases with no gene match: 5. Germline V gene lookup returns CDR1 MNHNY and CDR2 SVGAGI (reference sequence). Whole-study findings and limits: No shift was seen in TCRs above 1 in 1000 frequency with DPC sensitization.

This rearrangement joins TRBV6-6 to TRBJ2-3; 11 nucleotides align to TRBD1. This specimen was whole blood, taken in connection with sensitization to the hapten diphenylcyclopropenone (DPC). This receptor was obtained from a young woman with alopecia areata. Some clones in this sample may be carry-over from other donors' samples. This CDR3 is CASSRDRGYDTQYF. In DNA, the CDR3 is TGTGCCAGCAGCCGGGACAGGGGGTACGATACGCAGTATTTT.